The present TCR beta chain was sequenced within a study of blood T cells in healthy people across ages. Primers used in a second PCR of about 6 to 11 cycles were a sample-barcoded 5' primer and a J-beta primer mix. MiXCR was run by TCRdb on the 5' RACE reads, yielding one entry per CDR3 protein. The top ten clones hold just over 4% of a sample with roughly 1.5 million distinct CDR3 sequences, approximately 43% of them seen once. In its sample, this clonotype was seen a few times. The CDR3 has 15 residues. The germline V gene encodes CDR1 LGHNA and CDR2 YSLEER. Specimen: blood. The TCR was taken from a woman aged 18-29 years in good health. The chain is built from TRBV4-3 and TRBJ2-1; D is possibly TRBD2 (6 bases). The last part of the DNA fits TRBJ2-7 better; the J call may be wrong. CDR3 residues: CASSQWEAPPNEQYF. DNA of the CDR3: TGCGCCAGCAGCCAATGGGAGGCCCCGCCCAATGAGCAGTACTTC.